The rows below give T cell receptor beta chains drawn from one sample of a study of blood T cell repertoires in COVID-19. Using immunoSEQ multiplex PCR, the repertoire was profiled, and TCRdb retains in-frame clones only, with some absent. The repertoire consists of some 220,000 clones, with 80% to 90% occurring once and the leading ten covering roughly 3.7%. Sequenced: PBMCs or T cells enriched from blood (not recorded which). The receptor source for this set is a woman under 30 in a cohort exposed to, infected with or recovered from COVID-19 (not recorded which). Both conserved end residues are part of each CDR3. Each record gives: D gene, J gene, V gene, clone size, CDR3 protein, CDR3 DNA. D genes are given only for firm matches. Size is stated for part of the rows, as once, few or many counts, or as a class when the clone is expanded.

>-|TRBJ2-3|TRBV5-1|-
CASSVGPEGTDTQYF
TGCGCCAGCAGTGTCGGGCCGGAGGGCACAGATACGCAGTATTTT
>TRBD2|TRBJ2-3|TRBV5-1|-
CASSLTSGRAVDTQYF
TGCGCCAGCAGCTTGACTAGCGGGAGGGCCGTCGACACGCAGTATTTT
>TRBD1|TRBJ2-2|TRBV16|-
CASSLTGPPNTGELFF
TGTGCCAGCAGCCTGACAGGGCCCCCGAACACCGGGGAGCTGTTTTTT
>-|TRBJ2-5|TRBV2|-
CASSISGEETQYF
TGTGCCAGCAGCATTAGCGGTGAAGAGACCCAGTACTTC
>TRBD1|TRBJ2-7|TRBV19|-
CATSMGQGYEQYF
TGTGCCACTAGCATGGGACAGGGGTACGAGCAGTACTTC
>TRBD1|TRBJ1-3|TRBV19|-
CASIDRGGGNTIYF
TGTGCCAGTATCGACAGGGGAGGTGGAAACACCATATATTTT
>TRBD1|TRBJ1-3|TRBV4-1|once
CASSRIQGASDTIYF
TGCGCCAGCAGCCGCATACAGGGGGCGAGTGACACCATATATTTT
>-|TRBJ2-7|TRBV11-2|-
CASSLGRFGEQYF
TGTGCCAGCAGCCTGGGCAGATTTGGCGAGCAGTACTTC
>TRBD1|TRBJ1-3|TRBV29-1|-
CSGAGTAGNTIYF
TGCAGCGGGGCCGGGACAGCTGGAAACACCATATATTTT
>-|TRBJ1-2|TRBV5-6|-
CASSFSAGSGYTF
TGTGCCAGCAGCTTTTCGGCAGGGTCTGGCTACACCTTC
>-|TRBJ1-2|TRBV21-1|-
CASKIDRGRYGYTF
TGTGCCAGCAAGATAGACAGGGGCCGCTATGGCTACACCTTC
>-|TRBJ1-3|TRBV28|-
CASREGVTSGNTIYF
TGTGCCAGCAGAGAGGGGGTTACCTCTGGAAACACCATATATTTT
>TRBD1|TRBJ1-2|TRBV11-2|-
CASSTVTGSNYGYTF
TGTGCCAGCAGCACAGTGACAGGGTCAAACTATGGCTACACCTTC
>-|TRBJ2-1|TRBV3-1/TRBV3-2|-
CASSHRRDEQFF
TGTGCCAGCAGCCACCGTCGCGATGAGCAGTTCTTC
>-|TRBJ1-2|TRBV5-1|-
CASSLGQNYGYTF
TGCGCCAGCAGCTTAGGACAGAACTATGGCTACACCTTC
>-|TRBJ2-1|TRBV7-3|once
CASSLGGTSAGSNEQFF
TGTGCCAGCAGCTTAGGGGGCACTAGCGCAGGATCCAATGAGCAGTTCTTC
>TRBD2|TRBJ2-2|TRBV5-4|many
CASSSSSGTGRGELFF
TGTGCCAGCAGCTCCTCTAGCGGGACGGGACGCGGGGAGCTGTTTTTT
>TRBD1|TRBJ1-6|TRBV25-1|-
CASRGQGDSPLHF
TGTGCCAGCAGGGGACAGGGGGATTCACCCCTCCACTTT
>-|TRBJ1-4|TRBV24-1|-
CATSVLDWREKLFF
TGTGCCACCAGTGTCCTTGACTGGAGAGAAAAACTGTTTTTT
>-|TRBJ2-7|TRBV5-1|-
CASSLFRGNYEQYF
TGCGCCAGCAGCTTGTTCCGCGGGAACTACGAGCAGTACTTC
>-|TRBJ1-1|TRBV3-1/TRBV3-2|-
CASSQRSGGRAVMNTEAFF
TGTGCCAGCAGCCAGAGATCGGGCGGGAGGGCGGTGATGAACACTGAAGCTTTCTTT
>-|TRBJ1-4|TRBV12-3/TRBV12-4|-
CASSLRVNEKLFF
TGTGCCAGCAGTTTGAGGGTAAATGAAAAACTGTTTTTT
>TRBD1|TRBJ1-1|TRBV25-1|-
CASTGRGNLNTEAFF
TGTGCCAGCACGGGCAGGGGGAACCTGAACACTGAAGCTTTCTTT
>TRBD1|TRBJ2-5|TRBV24-1|-
CATSDPTPGGVQETQYF
TGTGCCACCAGTGACCCTACCCCAGGGGGTGTCCAAGAGACCCAGTACTTC
>-|TRBJ2-1|TRBV11-2|-
CASTPWGLNNEQFF
TGTGCCAGCACCCCGTGGGGACTTAACAATGAGCAGTTCTTC
>TRBD2|TRBJ2-7|TRBV5-1|-
CASSLLTSGPYEQYF
TGCGCCAGCAGCTTGCTGACTAGCGGTCCCTACGAGCAGTACTTC
>-|TRBJ2-1|TRBV30|-
CAWSKSVAANEQFF
TGTGCCTGGTCAAAATCAGTAGCTGCCAATGAGCAGTTCTTC
>-|TRBJ1-2|TRBV7-9|few
CASSLGDGYGYTF
TGTGCCAGCAGCTTAGGCGACGGGTATGGCTACACCTTC
>-|TRBJ1-4|TRBV28|once
CASSPGDGSTNEKLFF
TGTGCCAGCAGTCCGGGGGACGGGTCAACTAATGAAAAACTGTTTTTT
>-|TRBJ1-4|TRBV10-3|-
CAIGEHATNEKLFF
TGTGCCATCGGGGAGCACGCAACTAATGAAAAACTGTTTTTT
>TRBD1|TRBJ1-1|TRBV11-3|-
CASSTDRGWNTEAFF
TGTGCCAGCAGCACCGACAGGGGATGGAACACTGAAGCTTTCTTT
>-|TRBJ2-7|TRBV28|-
CASSLAGVRNEQYF
TGTGCCAGCAGTTTAGCAGGGGTACGCAACGAGCAGTACTTC
>TRBD2|TRBJ2-1|TRBV7-9|-
CASSSGIPSGRLYNEQFF
TGTGCCAGCAGTTCTGGGATCCCAAGCGGGAGGTTATACAATGAGCAGTTCTTC
>-|TRBJ2-7|TRBV3-1/TRBV3-2|-
CASSQAGYEQYF
TGTGCCAGCAGCCAGGCTGGCTACGAGCAGTACTTC
>-|TRBJ2-5|TRBV9|-
CASSGTDRQETQYF
TGTGCCAGCAGCGGCACGGACAGACAAGAGACCCAGTACTTC
>TRBD1|TRBJ1-2|TRBV19|-
CASSPYGTGNYGYTF
TGTGCCAGTAGTCCATACGGGACAGGGAACTATGGCTACACCTTC
>-|TRBJ1-1|TRBV10-2|-
CASRGRLNTEAFF
TGCGCCAGCAGGGGGCGGCTGAACACTGAAGCTTTCTTT
>-|TRBJ1-1|TRBV3-1/TRBV3-2|-
CASSRAPGQFAEAFF
TGTGCCAGCAGCCGCGCCCCCGGACAGTTCGCTGAAGCTTTCTTT
>-|TRBJ2-7|TRBV6-1|-
CASSEGTLIFYEQYF
TGTGCCAGCAGTGAGGGGACATTGATCTTCTACGAGCAGTACTTC
>-|TRBJ2-5|TRBV5-1|-
CASSLVGGGETQYF
TGCGCCAGCAGCTTGGTTGGAGGCGGGGAGACCCAGTACTTC
>TRBD2|TRBJ2-1|TRBV11-3|-
CASNPDRGEGQGQFF
TGTGCCAGCAACCCTGATCGGGGGGAGGGCCAGGGGCAGTTCTTC
>-|TRBJ1-2|TRBV9|-
CASSVAQASNYGYTF
TGTGCCAGCAGCGTAGCACAGGCCTCGAACTATGGCTACACCTTC
>-|TRBJ2-1|TRBV11-2|-
CASSFELSYNEQFF
TGTGCCAGCAGCTTCGAGCTGTCCTACAATGAGCAGTTCTTC
>TRBD1|TRBJ2-1|TRBV4-2|few
CASSSGQGRPTEQFF
TGTGCCAGCAGCTCAGGACAGGGCCGACCGACTGAGCAGTTCTTC
>TRBD2|TRBJ2-7|TRBV29-1|-
CSISGRTNYEQYF
TGCAGCATTAGCGGGAGGACAAACTACGAGCAGTACTTC
>-|TRBJ1-3|TRBV19|-
CATAVRSSGNTIYF
TGTGCCACCGCGGTGAGGAGCTCTGGAAACACCATATATTTT
>-|TRBJ2-2|TRBV6-5|-
CASSMGGPNTGELFF
TGTGCCAGCAGCATGGGGGGTCCGAACACCGGGGAGCTGTTTTTT
>-|TRBJ2-7|TRBV11-2|-
CASSLVGRGYEQYF
TGTGCCAGCAGCTTAGTTGGCAGGGGTTACGAGCAGTACTTC
>-|TRBJ2-7|TRBV5-1|-
CASSLVSGSSYEQYF
TGCGCCAGCAGCTTGGTTAGCGGCAGCTCCTACGAGCAGTACTTC
>TRBD2|TRBJ2-5|TRBV7-3|-
CASSLGLAETQYF
TGTGCCAGCAGTTTGGGACTAGCGGAGACCCAGTACTTC
>-|TRBJ1-1|TRBV7-2|-
CASNQRGGMNTEAFF
TGTGCCAGCAACCAAAGGGGAGGGATGAACACTGAAGCTTTCTTT
>-|TRBJ2-5|TRBV19|once
CASSGRAGTQYF
TGTGCCAGTAGTGGGAGAGCGGGGACCCAGTACTTC